The 28 T cell receptor beta chains below were found in one sample sequenced in a study of blood T cell repertoires in COVID-19. The protocol was immunoSEQ multiplex PCR, while the TCRdb copy is restricted to in-frame clones and leaves out a portion. This table holds 63,000 or so clones, approximately 90% found once. The sample comprised peripheral blood. These receptors all stem from a human donor in a cohort sampled during active COVID-19.

This chain joins TRBV5-4 and TRBJ1-2, with 7 positions matching TRBD1. The trim removed 2 bases at V and 2 bases at J, leaving 3 bases unmatched. The CDR3 contains 14 residues. Germline CDR1 and CDR2: SGHNT and YYREEE (reference sequence). Here the CDR3 reads CASSLGTENYGYTF. CDR3 coding DNA: TGTGCCAGCAGCTTAGGGACAGAGAACTATGGCTACACCTTC.

The sample holds a few counts of this clone. The genes are TRBV2 and TRBJ1-1, with D maybe TRBD1 (6 bases). The CDR3 runs 14 residues. V was cut by 8 bases and J by 2 bases, with 15 bases left in between. Germline V lookup: CDR1 SNHLY, CDR2 FYNNEI. CDR3 amino acids: CASYLDRYNTEAFF. The CDR3 DNA follows: TGTGCCAGCTACCTCGACAGGTATAACACTGAAGCTTTCTTT.

The chain has TRBV5-6 and TRBJ1-1; D call uncertain. Per the germline V gene, CDR1 is SGHDT and CDR2 is YYEEEE. V lost 0 bases, J lost 5 bases, and 14 bases lay in between. This CDR3 comprises 15 residues. The CDR3 loop is CASSLVGVAGTEAFF. In DNA form, the CDR3 reads TGTGCCAGCAGCTTGGTGGGAGTCGCGGGGACTGAAGCTTTCTTT.

The chain recombines TRBV7-3 with TRBJ2-3; the D gene is possibly TRBD2 (6 bases). The germline gives CDR1 SGHTA, CDR2 FQGTGA. The CDR3 extends over 14 amino acids. Trimming took 2 bases from V and 5 from J, leaving 11 bases between them. The CDR3 sequence: CASSLSSAGDTQYF. In DNA form, the CDR3 reads TGTGCCAGCAGCTTATCTAGCGCCGGAGATACGCAGTATTTT.

The V call is TRBV6-4, the J call TRBJ2-3; 9 bases are shared with TRBD2. In germline, CDR1 is MRHNA, CDR2 SNTAGT. This CDR3 has 13 residues. The junction had 3 bases not matched to a gene; V was cut back by 2 bases and J by 9 bases. The chain's CDR3 is CASSDSGRSTQYF. Written as DNA, the CDR3 is TGTGCCAGCAGTGACAGCGGGAGGAGCACGCAGTATTTT.

This clone has only one observation. The chain combines TRBV4-1 with TRBJ2-1; 11 bases are shared with TRBD2. This CDR3 spans 15 amino acids. J was trimmed by 4 bases and V by 3 bases; bases with no gene match: 2. CDR1 MGHRA and CDR2 YSYEKL come from the germline V gene. CDR3 sequence reads: CASSQVAGGYNEQFF. The CDR3 region has the DNA TGCGCCAGCAGCCAGGTAGCGGGAGGGTACAATGAGCAGTTCTTC.

This clone was seen a handful of times. The chain employs TRBV3-1 (or the pseudogene TRBV3-2) and TRBJ2-5, with TRBD1 as a possible D gene (7 bases). Germline values: CDR1 LGHDT, CDR2 YNNKEL (reference sequence). V gave up 4 bases and J gave up 3 bases, with 12 bases separating them. The CDR3 length is 14 residues. The CDR3 DNA follows: TGTGCCAGCAGCCCGTCAGGGGGGAAAGAGACCCAGTACTTC. Protein sequence: CASSPSGGKETQYF.

This CDR3 reads CASSLVEAEQFF. The CDR3 region has the DNA TGTGCCAGCAGTTTAGTGGAGGCAGAGCAGTTCTTC. This rearrangement joins TRBV28 to TRBJ2-1, with a tentative D call TRBD2 (5 bases). This CDR3 contains 12 residues. Germline V CDR1 and CDR2: MDHEN, SYDVKM. Trimming removed 2 bases from V and 10 bases from J, with 9 bases in between.

The chain links TRBV3-1 (or the pseudogene TRBV3-2) to TRBJ1-2, with TRBD1 identical over 8 bases. Germline CDR1 is LGHDT and CDR2 is YNNKEL (reference sequence). CDR3 length: 19 residues. The V segment lost 4 bases and the J segment 4 bases; nucleotides outside the gene matches: 20. CDR3 region: CASSPTPGQVSFRAYGYTF. CDR3 coding DNA: TGTGCCAGCAGCCCAACGCCGGGACAGGTTTCTTTTCGCGCCTATGGCTACACCTTC.

This chain uses TRBV19 with TRBJ1-2, with 8 bases that match TRBD1. The germline CDR1 and CDR2 sequences are LNHDA and SQIVND (reference sequence). The CDR3 extends over 15 amino acids. V shed 7 bases and J 8 bases; nucleotides not matched to a gene: 15. CDR3 sequence: CASKPDRASVSGYTF. The CDR3 coding sequence is TGTGCCAGTAAACCGGACAGGGCGAGTGTAAGCGGCTACACCTTC.

The rearrangement joins TRBV6-5 to TRBJ1-3; no clear D gene. Looked up from germline, CDR1 is MNHEY and CDR2 is SVGAGI. Deletions cut 6 bases from V and 3 bases from J, with 12 bases between. The CDR3 runs 14 residues. CDR3 sequence: CASSREGGGNTIYF. CDR3 sequence (DNA): TGTGCCAGCAGCCGCGAGGGCGGTGGAAACACCATATATTTT.

The rearrangement links TRBV6-4 to TRBJ1-5; D not resolved. Trimming took off 6 bases at V and 1 base at J, with 7 bases between the two ends. Looked up from germline, CDR1 is MRHNA and CDR2 is SNTAGT. The CDR3 contains 13 residues. This chain's CDR3 is CASSMTSNQPQHF. CDR3 nucleotides: TGTGCCAGCAGCATGACAAGCAATCAGCCCCAGCATTTT.

The CDR3 DNA sequence: TGTGCCAGCAGCTTAGCGGCGGGCCGTGAAGCTTTCTTT. It encodes CASSLAAGREAFF. The genes are TRBV7-9 and TRBJ1-1; D ambiguous. From germline, CDR1 is SEHNR and CDR2 FQNEAQ (reference sequence). The CDR3 spans 13 residues. V gave up 0 bases and J gave up 7 bases, with 9 bases separating them.

V gene TRBV19 combines with J gene TRBJ2-3; 8 nucleotides match TRBD2. The germline gives CDR1 LNHDA, CDR2 SQIVND (reference sequence). The CDR3 contains 15 residues. After removal of 7 bases from V and 4 bases from J, the junction contained 10 bases not matched to a gene. CDR3 protein: CASNDGGGRPDTQYF. In nucleotides, the CDR3 is TGTGCCAGTAACGACGGCGGGGGGCGTCCAGATACGCAGTATTTT.

The J gene is TRBJ1-2, the V gene TRBV5-1; 9 nucleotides match TRBD1. The CDR3 runs 14 residues. The ends lost 4 bases at V and 8 bases at J; junction bases unmatched: 9. Germline lookup yields CDR1 SGHRS and CDR2 YFSETQ. DNA of the CDR3: TGCGCCAGCAGCCCGGGACAGGGACTGGGCGGCTACACCTTC. It translates to CASSPGQGLGGYTF.

As for this clone: The germline gene is not matched at one end of the junction; a read error may be the cause. The chain links TRBV24-1 to TRBJ1-2, with 8 nucleotides matching TRBD1. The CDR3 contains 13 residues. The germline V gene encodes CDR1 KGHDR and CDR2 SFDVKD. This CDR3 reads CATSDGTGPTVAF. The CDR3 nucleotides are TGTGCCACCAGTGATGGGACAGGCCCAACTGTCGCGTTC.

This CDR3 is CASSEYRVGELFF. In nucleotides, the CDR3 is TGTGCCAGCAGTGAATACAGGGTTGGGGAGCTGTTTTTT. The chain is built from TRBV25-1 and TRBJ2-2, with D perhaps TRBD1 (5 bases). Trimming took off 0 bases at V and 8 bases at J, with 7 bases between the two ends. The CDR3 is 13 residues long. Germline V lookup: CDR1 MGHDK, CDR2 SYGVNS.

Concerning this clone: This sample includes further DNA sequences coding for the same CDR3. V usage is TRBV29-1 and J usage is TRBJ2-1, with TRBD2 matching over 7 bases. Germline V gene lookup returns CDR1 SQVTM and CDR2 ANQGSEA. With 2 bases clipped from V and 4 bases from J, the junction kept 5 bases outside the gene matches. The CDR3 length is 14 residues. CDR3 DNA sequence: TGCAGCGTTGAATCGGGGGGAGGGTACAATGAGCAGTTCTTC. Its translation: CSVESGGGYNEQFF.

V gene TRBV10-3 combines with J gene TRBJ2-7; tentatively, D is TRBD1 (6 bases). CDR3 size: 14 residues. The germline V gene encodes CDR1 ENHRY and CDR2 SYGVKD. The V end was cut by 6 bases, the J end by 0 bases, with 12 bases between. The CDR3 DNA reads TGTGCCATCAGGCAGGGGCCAAGCTCCTACGAGCAGTACTTC. This codes for CAIRQGPSSYEQYF.

In this sample, this clone turned up once. This chain links TRBV7-9 with TRBJ1-3; D gene uncertain. CDR1 is SEHNR, CDR2 FQNEAQ, per germline (reference sequence). Trimming left V 1 base short and J 1 base short, with 5 bases between. The CDR3 runs to 14 residues. CDR3 bases: TGTGCCAGCAGCTTAGTAGAATCTGGAAACACCATATATTTT. Its protein product is CASSLVESGNTIYF.

This CDR3 is CASSQPSGYEQYF. CDR3 nucleotide sequence: TGTGCCAGCAGCCAGCCGTCGGGCTACGAGCAGTACTTC. The chain employs TRBV7-9 and TRBJ2-7; D not resolved. CDR1 and CDR2 (germline): SEHNR, FQNEAQ (reference sequence). The CDR3 is 13 amino acids. Trimming removed 5 bases from V and 3 bases from J, with 11 bases in between.

The chain has TRBV12-5 and TRBJ1-4, with D possibly TRBD1 on 5 matching bases. The CDR3 is made up of 15 amino acids. V lost 6 bases, J lost 8 bases, and 19 bases lay in between. Germline loops: CDR1 LGHNT, CDR2 FRNRAP. The CDR3 here is CASGTPGGWGEKLFF. The DNA of the CDR3 is TGTGCTAGTGGCACCCCGGGAGGCTGGGGCGAAAAACTGTTTTTT.

V is TRBV18 and J is TRBJ2-2; 13 nucleotides line up with TRBD2. This CDR3 comprises 18 residues. V was pared by 5 bases and J by 5 bases, with 11 bases of the junction left unmatched. Germline V gene data show CDR1 as KGHSH and CDR2 as LQKENI. The CDR3, as DNA: TGTGCCAGCTCATCAACACTAGCGGGAGGGCCGAGTACCGGGGAGCTGTTTTTT. Translated: CASSSTLAGGPSTGELFF.

This chain joins TRBV18 and TRBJ1-5, with D tentatively TRBD1 (6 bases). CDR1 KGHSH and CDR2 LQKENI come from the germline V gene. Trimming took 0 bases from V and 7 from J, leaving 13 bases between them. This CDR3 has 15 amino acids. The CDR3 region is CASSPPGGRGQPQHF. The CDR3 nucleotides read TGTGCCAGCTCACCACCGGGGGGGCGGGGGCAGCCCCAGCATTTT. The full variable domain, rest sourced from reference TRBV18 and TRBJ1-5, is NAGVMQNPRHLVRRRGQEARLRCSPMKGHSHVYWYRQLPEEGLKFMVYLQKENIIDESGMPKERFSAEFPKEGPSILRIQQVVRGDSAAYFCASSPPGGRGQPQHFGDGTRLSIL.

V usage is TRBV5-8 and J usage is TRBJ2-1; D not resolved. Trimming took 7 bases from V and 1 from J, leaving 12 bases between them. The germline V gene encodes CDR1 SGHTS and CDR2 YDEGEE. The CDR3 contains 14 residues. The CDR3 sequence is CASPDGDSYNEQFF. Here the CDR3 DNA reads TGTGCCAGCCCTGACGGAGATTCCTACAATGAGCAGTTCTTC. Based on the CDR3 plus reference TRBV5-8 and TRBJ2-1, the full variable domain is EAGVTQSPTHLIKTRGQQATLRCSPISGHTSVYWYQQALGLGLQFLLWYDEGEERNRGNFPPRFSGRQFPNYSSELNVNALELEDSALYLCASPDGDSYNEQFFGPGTRLTVL.

The chain carries TRBV28 and TRBJ2-5, with D possibly TRBD2 on 6 matching bases. The length of the CDR3 is 16 residues. The germline V gene encodes CDR1 MDHEN and CDR2 SYDVKM. The V end lost 0 bases, the J end lost 5 bases, and 16 bases lay between the germline ends. Here the CDR3 reads CASSLWGGTSEETQYF. The CDR3 region has the DNA TGTGCCAGCAGTTTATGGGGGGGTACTAGTGAGGAGACCCAGTACTTC.

The rearrangement links TRBV28 to TRBJ1-1, with 7 bases matching TRBD1. Germline V gene lookup returns CDR1 MDHEN and CDR2 SYDVKM. The CDR3 totals 16 residues. With 2 bases clipped from V and 2 bases from J, the junction kept 8 bases outside the gene matches. The CDR3 DNA reads TGTGCCAGCAGTTTAAGATGGGACAGATACAACACTGAAGCTTTCTTT. Translated: CASSLRWDRYNTEAFF.

The rearrangement links TRBV10-1 to TRBJ2-1, with D maybe TRBD1 (5 bases). V lost 2 bases to trimming and J lost 4 bases, with 9 bases between them. Germline CDR1 and CDR2: WNHNN and SYGVQD (reference sequence). This CDR3 is 14 amino acids long. CDR3 DNA: TGCGCCAGCAGTGAGGCAGGGCTATACAATGAGCAGTTCTTC. Its translation: CASSEAGLYNEQFF.